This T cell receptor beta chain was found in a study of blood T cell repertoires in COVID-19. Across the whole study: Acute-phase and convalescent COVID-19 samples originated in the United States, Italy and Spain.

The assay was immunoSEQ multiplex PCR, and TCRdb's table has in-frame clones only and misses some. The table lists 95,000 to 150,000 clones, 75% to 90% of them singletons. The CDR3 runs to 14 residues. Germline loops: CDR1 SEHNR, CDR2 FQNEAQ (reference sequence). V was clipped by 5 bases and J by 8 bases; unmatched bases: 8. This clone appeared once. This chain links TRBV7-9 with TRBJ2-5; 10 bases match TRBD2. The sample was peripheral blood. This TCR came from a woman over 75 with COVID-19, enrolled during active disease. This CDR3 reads CASSPGLAVNTQYF. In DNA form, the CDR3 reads TGTGCCAGCAGCCCCGGACTAGCGGTTAATACCCAGTACTTC.